A single sample is the source of the 25 T cell receptor beta chains below, sequenced in a study of blood T cell repertoires in COVID-19. Data came from immunoSEQ multiplex PCR; TCRdb stores just in-frame clones and leaves some out. Counted here are roughly 280,000 clones, around 90% occurring once; the ten biggest clones make up 2% to 2.5%. Input material: peripheral blood. The receptors were sampled from a man aged 50-59 years with acute or convalescent COVID-19.

Here the CDR3 reads CASSSPGLAGAASYEQYF. In DNA, the CDR3 is TGTGCCAGCAGCTCCCCCGGACTAGCGGGGGCGGCCTCCTACGAGCAGTACTTC. This sequence joins TRBV11-2 and TRBJ2-7, with 13 bases aligning to TRBD2. Looked up from germline, CDR1 is SGHAT and CDR2 is FQNNGV. The CDR3 sequence is 18 residues long. With V trimmed by 4 bases and J by 0 bases, 9 bases remained unmatched.

This chain uses TRBV5-6 with TRBJ2-1; no clear D. The V end was cut by 3 bases, the J end by 8 bases, with 6 bases between. Germline V gene lookup returns CDR1 SGHDT and CDR2 YYEEEE. The CDR3 spans 11 residues. CDR3 amino acids: CASSSVHEQFF. DNA of the CDR3: TGTGCCAGCAGCTCGGTCCATGAGCAGTTCTTC. Full variable domain (remainder filled in from reference TRBV5-6 and TRBJ2-1): DAGVTQSPTHLIKTRGQQVTLRCSPKSGHDTVSWYQQALGQGPQFIFQYYEEEERQRGNFPDRFSGHQFPNYSSELNVNALLLGDSALYLCASSSVHEQFFGPGTRLTVL.

The CDR3 DNA follows: TGTGCCAGTAGTATCTACAGGGGGTCGGGTAGCGAGCAGTACTTC. It specifies CASSIYRGSGSEQYF. The chain uses TRBV19 and TRBJ2-7, with TRBD1 identical over 8 bases. This CDR3 contains 15 residues. Trimming at V came to 3 bases and at J to 6 bases, leaving 10 bases not matched to a gene. Germline loops: CDR1 LNHDA, CDR2 SQIVND (reference sequence). The full variable domain, its missing parts supplied by reference TRBV19 and TRBJ2-7, is DGGITQSPKYLFRKEGQNVTLSCEQNLNHDAMYWYRQDPGQGLRLIYYSQIVNDFQKGDIAEGYSVSREKKESFPLTVTSAQKNPTAFYLCASSIYRGSGSEQYFGPGTRLTVT.

Comments on this clone: Different DNA sequences within this sample yield the same CDR3. The chain has TRBV18 and TRBJ1-3; D may be TRBD1 (5 bases). The germline V gene has CDR1 KGHSH and CDR2 LQKENI. The ends were cut back, 1 base at V and 0 bases at J, with 7 bases in the middle. The CDR3 runs 15 residues. Here the CDR3 reads CASSPRQGSGNTIYF. The CDR3 coding sequence is TGTGCCAGCTCACCACGGCAGGGCTCTGGAAACACCATATATTTT.

The chain employs TRBV7-9 and TRBJ1-6; no reliable D call. Germline loops: CDR1 SEHNR, CDR2 FQNEAQ (reference sequence). V lost 1 base and J 10 bases, leaving 8 bases between the germline ends. CDR3 length: 13 residues. The CDR3 sequence is CASSLGARSPLHF. The CDR3 nucleotides are TGTGCCAGCAGCTTAGGGGCGCGCTCACCCCTCCACTTT. Drawing the rest from reference TRBV7-9 and TRBJ1-6, the complete variable domain is DTGVSQNPRHKITKRGQNVTFRCDPISEHNRLYWYRQTLGQGPEFLTYFQNEAQLEKSRLLSDRFSAERPKGSFSTLEIQRTEQGDSAMYLCASSLGARSPLHFGNGTRLTVT.

The genes are TRBV11-2 and TRBJ2-7; 7 bases are shared with TRBD2. Germline CDR1 SGHAT, CDR2 FQNNGV. The ends lost 6 bases at V and 2 bases at J; junction bases unmatched: 1. This CDR3 has 12 amino acids. The DNA of the CDR3 is TGTGCCAGCAGGGGGGGGACCTACGAGCAGTACTTC. It codes for CASRGGTYEQYF. The full variable domain, completed using reference TRBV11-2 and TRBJ2-7, is EAGVAQSPRYKIIEKRQSVAFWCNPISGHATLYWYQQILGQGPKLLIQFQNNGVVDDSQLPKDRFSAERLKGVDSTLKIQPAKLEDSAVYLCASRGGTYEQYFGPGTRLTVT.

The chain links TRBV5-1 to TRBJ1-1, with D possibly TRBD1 on 6 matching bases. The CDR3 extends over 13 amino acids. Germline V CDR1 and CDR2: SGHRS, YFSETQ. The V and J ends lost 6 bases and 4 bases respectively, with 13 bases between them. The CDR3 nucleotides read TGCGCCAGCAATCCGACAGGCGCCACTGAAGCTTTCTTT. It is translated as CASNPTGATEAFF.

The chain couples TRBV7-2 to TRBJ2-2; TRBD2 matches 8 bases. This CDR3 is built from 14 residues. The junction had 2 bases not matched to a gene; V was cut back by 2 bases and J by 6 bases. Germline loops: CDR1 SGHTA, CDR2 FQGNSA. The DNA for the CDR3 is TGTGCCAGCAGCTTAATGCGGGGGGCCGGGGAGCTGTTTTTT. It yields the protein CASSLMRGAGELFF.

The chain carries TRBV27 and TRBJ1-2, with 7 bases aligning to TRBD1. CDR1 MNHEY and CDR2 SMNVEV come from the germline V gene (reference sequence). The V and J ends lost 10 bases and 8 bases, in that order; junction bases with no gene match: 10. This CDR3 is 12 amino acids long. The chain's CDR3 is CATIGGREGYTF. The CDR3 DNA sequence: TGTGCCACGATAGGGGGCAGGGAGGGCTACACCTTC.

The chain employs TRBV3-1 (or the pseudogene TRBV3-2) and TRBJ2-2; D remains ambiguous. Looked up from germline, CDR1 is LGHDT and CDR2 is YNNKEL (reference sequence). Trimming removed 2 bases from V and 4 bases from J, with 14 bases in between. This CDR3 comprises 16 residues. CDR3 residues: CASSQRGQTLTGELFF. CDR3 DNA: TGTGCCAGCAGCCAAAGAGGTCAGACCCTCACCGGGGAGCTGTTTTTT.

The V gene is TRBV11-2, the J gene TRBJ2-1, with D perhaps TRBD2 (7 bases). Germline CDR1 is SGHAT and CDR2 is FQNNGV. There are 11 residues in the CDR3. Trimming took 11 bases from V and 10 from J, leaving 15 bases between them. The CDR3 nucleotides read TGTGCCGTGGGGGGGCGCAACGAGCAGTTCTTC. Its translation: CAVGGRNEQFF.

The chain links TRBV28 to TRBJ1-5; tentatively, D is TRBD1 (6 bases). V was pared by 4 bases and J by 0 bases, with 13 bases between. This CDR3 contains 16 residues. Germline V gene data show CDR1 as MDHEN and CDR2 as SYDVKM. CDR3 residues: CASSSPQGYSNQPQHF. For the CDR3, the DNA is TGTGCCAGCAGTTCCCCACAGGGTTATAGCAATCAGCCCCAGCATTTT.

The gene calls are TRBV19 and TRBJ2-7; tentative D call: TRBD1 (6 bases). The CDR3 is made up of 14 amino acids. V lost 3 bases to trimming and J lost 2 bases, with 11 bases between them. Germline V gene data show CDR1 as LNHDA and CDR2 as SQIVND (reference sequence). CDR3 nucleotide sequence: TGTGCCAGTAGTATCGGGACATTGACCTACGAGCAGTACTTC. Translating gives CASSIGTLTYEQYF.

The gene calls are TRBV5-1 and TRBJ2-5, with 8 bases identical to TRBD2. The CDR3 is 14 residues long. With 4 bases clipped from V and 4 bases from J, the junction kept 6 bases outside the gene matches. Germline CDR1 SGHRS, CDR2 YFSETQ. In DNA, the CDR3 is TGCGCCAGCAGCGGTCGGGCGGGGGGAGAGACCCAGTACTTC. Protein: CASSGRAGGETQYF.

This chain uses TRBV9 with TRBJ2-2, with 7 positions matching TRBD2. This CDR3 is built from 17 residues. Per germline, CDR1 SGDLS and CDR2 YYNGEE. V was clipped by 0 bases and J by 3 bases; unmatched bases: 8. The CDR3 here is CASSVGVVGGYTGELFF. The CDR3 region has the DNA TGTGCCAGCAGCGTAGGAGTAGTGGGGGGGTACACCGGGGAGCTGTTTTTT.

V and J are TRBV6-4 and TRBJ2-1; TRBD2 matches at 8 bases. V lost 0 bases to trimming and J lost 5 bases; unmatched junction nucleotides: 3. Germline CDR1 and CDR2: MRHNA and SNTAGT. The CDR3 contains 15 residues. Here the CDR3 reads CASSDSAGGNNEQFF. DNA of the CDR3: TGTGCCAGCAGTGACTCGGCGGGGGGAAACAATGAGCAGTTCTTC.

The rearrangement uses TRBV5-4 and TRBJ1-6; D is perhaps TRBD1 (5 bases). CDR1 SGHNT and CDR2 YYREEE come from the germline V gene (reference sequence). V lost 0 bases to trimming and J lost 6 bases, with 7 bases between them. CDR3 size: 14 residues. CDR3 nucleotides: TGTGCCAGCAGCTTGGGACAGAGTAATTCACCCCTCCACTTT. Its translation is CASSLGQSNSPLHF. The variable domain in full, with the rest retrieved from reference TRBV5-4 and TRBJ1-6, is ETGVTQSPTHLIKTRGQQVTLRCSSQSGHNTVSWYQQALGQGPQFIFQYYREEENGRGNFPPRFSGLQFPNYSSELNVNALELDDSALYLCASSLGQSNSPLHFGNGTRLTVT.

CDR3 in amino acids: CATSDTGPGTGELFF. In nucleotides, the CDR3 is TGTGCCACCAGTGATACAGGGCCCGGCACCGGGGAGCTGTTTTTT. J is TRBJ2-2 and V is TRBV24-1; TRBD1 is a possible D gene (6 bases). CDR1 and CDR2 (germline): KGHDR, SFDVKD. This CDR3 spans 15 amino acids. Trimming took off 3 bases at V and 4 bases at J, with 11 bases between the two ends.

The J gene is TRBJ1-2, the V gene TRBV2; 7 positions match TRBD1. The germline gives CDR1 SNHLY, CDR2 FYNNEI. The CDR3 loop spans 15 amino acids. Trimming removed 2 bases from V and 1 base from J; junction bases left unmatched: 4. DNA for the CDR3: TGTGCCAGCAGTGAAAGGCGACAGGGTAACTATGGCTACACCTTC. Protein sequence: CASSERRQGNYGYTF.

There are a few counts of this clone. The rearrangement uses TRBV5-4 and TRBJ1-2, with TRBD1 matching over 7 bases. V was clipped by 4 bases and J by 0 bases; unmatched bases: 12. The CDR3 has 17 amino acids. Germline CDR1 SGHNT, CDR2 YYREEE (reference sequence). The CDR3 here is CASSGRGGTAANYGYTF. The CDR3 region has the DNA TGTGCCAGCAGCGGCCGGGGGGGGACAGCGGCTAACTATGGCTACACCTTC.

The CDR3 loop reads CAWSRTVEAFF. DNA for the CDR3: TGTGCCTGGAGTCGGACAGTTGAAGCTTTCTTT. V is TRBV30 and J is TRBJ1-1; possibly TRBD1 for D (6 bases). The CDR3 covers 11 residues. The V end lost 2 bases, the J end lost 7 bases, and 8 bases lay between the germline ends. Germline V gives CDR1 GTSNPN, CDR2 SVGIG (reference sequence).

This chain connects TRBV7-2 to TRBJ1-1, with no clear D. Trimming removed 0 bases from V and 5 bases from J, with 10 bases in between. Germline loops: CDR1 SGHTA, CDR2 FQGNSA. The CDR3 is made up of 14 amino acids. In DNA, the CDR3 is TGTGCCAGCAGCTTAGCCCTTAGATGGACTGAAGCTTTCTTT. Its protein is CASSLALRWTEAFF. Supplemented by reference TRBV7-2 and TRBJ1-1, the full variable domain reads GAGVSQSPSNKVTEKGKDVELRCDPISGHTALYWYRQSLGQGLEFLIYFQGNSAPDKSGLPSDRFSAERTGGSVSTLTIQRTQQEDSAVYLCASSLALRWTEAFFGQGTRLTVV.

This chain connects TRBV9 to TRBJ1-2, with D possibly matching TRBD1 (6 bases). Trimming stripped 7 bases from V and 1 base from J, with 17 bases between. The germline CDR1 and CDR2 sequences are SGDLS and YYNGEE. This CDR3 is built from 15 residues. CDR3 sequence (DNA): TGTGCCAGCGGGCTTTCAGGGGTTCATAACTATGGCTACACCTTC. The encoded protein is CASGLSGVHNYGYTF.

The rearrangement joins TRBV7-9 to TRBJ1-1; D gene unclear. Trimming took 5 bases from V and 1 from J, leaving 8 bases between them. The germline gives CDR1 SEHNR, CDR2 FQNEAQ (reference sequence). The CDR3 totals 13 residues. CDR3 sequence: CASSPLANTEAFF. Written as DNA, the CDR3 is TGTGCCAGCAGCCCCCTGGCGAACACTGAAGCTTTCTTT.

The CDR3 DNA follows: TGTGCCAGCAGAGCGGCCTCCTATGGCTACACCTTC. Translation gives CASRAASYGYTF. The genes are TRBV9 and TRBJ1-2; D is unresolved. The CDR3 runs to 12 residues. Per germline, CDR1 SGDLS and CDR2 YYNGEE. V was trimmed by 5 bases and J by 4 bases, leaving 9 bases between them.